Below, 11 T cell receptor beta chains from the same sample are listed, as sequenced in a study of blood T cell repertoires in COVID-19. Some clones are missing from TCRdb's copy, which holds only in-frame ones; the method was immunoSEQ multiplex PCR. This table has 90,000 to 120,000 clones, roughly 69% appearing once. Sequencing was performed on peripheral blood. These receptors all stem from an elderly man with acute or convalescent COVID-19.

The chain employs TRBV6-1 and TRBJ1-2; D is unresolved. Germline lookup yields CDR1 MNHNS and CDR2 SASEGT. This CDR3 comprises 13 residues. Trimming removed 3 bases at V and 1 base at J, with 6 bases between. The CDR3 protein is CASSDRLNYGYTF. CDR3 in DNA: TGTGCCAGCAGTGACAGACTTAACTATGGCTACACCTTC.

A remark on this clone: Other nucleotide sequences in the sample specify the same CDR3. The chain recombines TRBV2 with TRBJ2-5, with TRBD2 matching 11 bases. Germline CDR1 SNHLY, CDR2 FYNNEI. The CDR3 covers 15 residues. V dropped 6 bases and J dropped 1; count of bases not matched to a gene: 4. CDR3 loop: CASSPGTSGQETQYF. DNA for the CDR3: TGTGCCAGCAGCCCCGGGACTAGCGGCCAAGAGACCCAGTACTTC.

The rearrangement joins TRBV19 to TRBJ2-3; TRBD2 might be the D (6 bases). The ends were cut back, 6 bases at V and 5 bases at J, with 15 bases in the middle. From germline, CDR1 is LNHDA and CDR2 SQIVND (reference sequence). CDR3 length equals 14 residues. CDR3 region: CASRTSWRGDTQYF. DNA of the CDR3: TGTGCCAGTAGGACGAGTTGGCGGGGAGATACGCAGTATTTT.

This chain joins TRBV21-1 and TRBJ1-1. TRBV21-1 is a pseudogene locus. CDR3 size: 13 residues. CDR3: CASSKVTADGAFF. The CDR3 nucleotides read TGTGCCAGCAGCAAAGTCACGGCGGATGGAGCTTTCTTT.

V and J are TRBV7-9 and TRBJ1-4; 7 bases are shared with TRBD1. The germline CDR1 and CDR2 sequences are SEHNR and FQNEAQ (reference sequence). The CDR3 runs to 15 residues. The trim removed 3 bases at V and 7 bases at J, leaving 8 bases unmatched. The CDR3 bases are TGTGCCAGCAGCTTCAGTCAGGGGGGCGGTGAAAAACTGTTTTTT. Translation: CASSFSQGGGEKLFF.

The chain is built from TRBV9 and TRBJ2-1; possibly TRBD2 for D (5 bases). Germline V gene sequence: CDR1 SGDLS, CDR2 YYNGEE. This CDR3 contains 12 residues. Deletions cut 3 bases from V and 6 bases from J, with 7 bases between. The CDR3 DNA is TGTGCCAGCAGCGGGGCGGGCAATGAGCAGTTCTTC. The encoded protein is CASSGAGNEQFF.

The rearrangement joins TRBV11-2 to TRBJ2-5; D perhaps matches TRBD2 (6 bases). Germline loops: CDR1 SGHAT, CDR2 FQNNGV. Trimming stripped 2 bases from V and 2 bases from J, with 15 bases between. The CDR3 is 16 amino acids. CDR3 sequence: CASSLYNPGGQETQYF. CDR3 DNA sequence: TGTGCCAGCAGCTTATACAACCCAGGAGGGCAAGAGACCCAGTACTTC. The full variable domain, in which reference TRBV11-2 and TRBJ2-5 provide the parts outside the CDR3, is EAGVAQSPRYKIIEKRQSVAFWCNPISGHATLYWYQQILGQGPKLLIQFQNNGVVDDSQLPKDRFSAERLKGVDSTLKIQPAKLEDSAVYLCASSLYNPGGQETQYFGPGTRLLVL.

This clone has more than one count but fewer than ten. The chain is built from TRBV18 and TRBJ2-7; TRBD1 matches at 7 bases. The CDR3 covers 14 residues. Germline CDR1 reads KGHSH; CDR2 reads LQKENI. V lost 2 bases, J lost 3 bases, and 4 bases stayed unmatched. This CDR3 is CASSPGTDVYEQYF. CDR3 in DNA: TGTGCCAGCTCACCAGGGACAGATGTCTACGAGCAGTACTTC. The entire variable domain, with the rest obtained from reference TRBV18 and TRBJ2-7, is as follows: NAGVMQNPRHLVRRRGQEARLRCSPMKGHSHVYWYRQLPEEGLKFMVYLQKENIIDESGMPKERFSAEFPKEGPSILRIQQVVRGDSAAYFCASSPGTDVYEQYFGPGTRLTVT.

This chain links TRBV7-2 with TRBJ1-1; weak D call: TRBD1 (6 bases). The germline V gene has CDR1 SGHTA and CDR2 FQGNSA. The V end was cut by 5 bases, the J end by 0 bases, with 10 bases between. This CDR3 has 14 amino acids. CDR3 region: CASSTQGMNTEAFF. CDR3 DNA: TGTGCCAGCAGCACACAGGGCATGAACACTGAAGCTTTCTTT.

The chain employs TRBV7-2 and TRBJ2-7; 14 nucleotides match TRBD2. Germline V lookup: CDR1 SGHTA, CDR2 FQGNSA. Trimming took 5 bases from V and 0 from J; bases not matched to a gene: 9. CDR3 length: 18 amino acids. The CDR3 sequence: CASSAGLAGVSSSYEQYF. CDR3 DNA: TGTGCCAGCAGCGCGGGACTAGCGGGAGTTTCCAGCTCCTACGAGCAGTACTTC.

The chain combines TRBV28 with TRBJ2-7, with 8 bases fitting TRBD1. With V trimmed by 2 bases and J by 2 bases, 8 bases remained unmatched. Per germline, CDR1 MDHEN and CDR2 SYDVKM. There are 16 residues in the CDR3. In DNA form, the CDR3 reads TGTGCCAGCAGTTTAGGGGGGACAGGTTCTGCCTACGAGCAGTACTTC. This gives the protein CASSLGGTGSAYEQYF.